This TCR beta chain appears in the sequencing data of a study of long-term antiretroviral therapy in people with HIV. Trimming took off 1 base at V and 2 bases at J, with 10 bases between the two ends. Per the germline V gene, CDR1 is SGHAT and CDR2 is FQNNGV. This CDR3 spans 15 amino acids. The assay used was immunoSEQ (version v3.0), run at survey level. Method: immunoSEQ multiplex PCR; TCRdb's copy keeps in-frame clones and lacks some. The data show around 13,000 clones, about 80% seen once. The genes are TRBV11-2 and TRBJ2-3; D unclear. The sequences come from unsorted PBMCs, collected 3.2 years before starting antiretroviral therapy. The TCR was taken from a man aged 40-49 years with HIV. CDR3 in DNA: TGTGCCAGCAGCTTAGGAAGGAGTCCCACAGATACGCAGTATTTT. Translated: CASSLGRSPTDTQYF.